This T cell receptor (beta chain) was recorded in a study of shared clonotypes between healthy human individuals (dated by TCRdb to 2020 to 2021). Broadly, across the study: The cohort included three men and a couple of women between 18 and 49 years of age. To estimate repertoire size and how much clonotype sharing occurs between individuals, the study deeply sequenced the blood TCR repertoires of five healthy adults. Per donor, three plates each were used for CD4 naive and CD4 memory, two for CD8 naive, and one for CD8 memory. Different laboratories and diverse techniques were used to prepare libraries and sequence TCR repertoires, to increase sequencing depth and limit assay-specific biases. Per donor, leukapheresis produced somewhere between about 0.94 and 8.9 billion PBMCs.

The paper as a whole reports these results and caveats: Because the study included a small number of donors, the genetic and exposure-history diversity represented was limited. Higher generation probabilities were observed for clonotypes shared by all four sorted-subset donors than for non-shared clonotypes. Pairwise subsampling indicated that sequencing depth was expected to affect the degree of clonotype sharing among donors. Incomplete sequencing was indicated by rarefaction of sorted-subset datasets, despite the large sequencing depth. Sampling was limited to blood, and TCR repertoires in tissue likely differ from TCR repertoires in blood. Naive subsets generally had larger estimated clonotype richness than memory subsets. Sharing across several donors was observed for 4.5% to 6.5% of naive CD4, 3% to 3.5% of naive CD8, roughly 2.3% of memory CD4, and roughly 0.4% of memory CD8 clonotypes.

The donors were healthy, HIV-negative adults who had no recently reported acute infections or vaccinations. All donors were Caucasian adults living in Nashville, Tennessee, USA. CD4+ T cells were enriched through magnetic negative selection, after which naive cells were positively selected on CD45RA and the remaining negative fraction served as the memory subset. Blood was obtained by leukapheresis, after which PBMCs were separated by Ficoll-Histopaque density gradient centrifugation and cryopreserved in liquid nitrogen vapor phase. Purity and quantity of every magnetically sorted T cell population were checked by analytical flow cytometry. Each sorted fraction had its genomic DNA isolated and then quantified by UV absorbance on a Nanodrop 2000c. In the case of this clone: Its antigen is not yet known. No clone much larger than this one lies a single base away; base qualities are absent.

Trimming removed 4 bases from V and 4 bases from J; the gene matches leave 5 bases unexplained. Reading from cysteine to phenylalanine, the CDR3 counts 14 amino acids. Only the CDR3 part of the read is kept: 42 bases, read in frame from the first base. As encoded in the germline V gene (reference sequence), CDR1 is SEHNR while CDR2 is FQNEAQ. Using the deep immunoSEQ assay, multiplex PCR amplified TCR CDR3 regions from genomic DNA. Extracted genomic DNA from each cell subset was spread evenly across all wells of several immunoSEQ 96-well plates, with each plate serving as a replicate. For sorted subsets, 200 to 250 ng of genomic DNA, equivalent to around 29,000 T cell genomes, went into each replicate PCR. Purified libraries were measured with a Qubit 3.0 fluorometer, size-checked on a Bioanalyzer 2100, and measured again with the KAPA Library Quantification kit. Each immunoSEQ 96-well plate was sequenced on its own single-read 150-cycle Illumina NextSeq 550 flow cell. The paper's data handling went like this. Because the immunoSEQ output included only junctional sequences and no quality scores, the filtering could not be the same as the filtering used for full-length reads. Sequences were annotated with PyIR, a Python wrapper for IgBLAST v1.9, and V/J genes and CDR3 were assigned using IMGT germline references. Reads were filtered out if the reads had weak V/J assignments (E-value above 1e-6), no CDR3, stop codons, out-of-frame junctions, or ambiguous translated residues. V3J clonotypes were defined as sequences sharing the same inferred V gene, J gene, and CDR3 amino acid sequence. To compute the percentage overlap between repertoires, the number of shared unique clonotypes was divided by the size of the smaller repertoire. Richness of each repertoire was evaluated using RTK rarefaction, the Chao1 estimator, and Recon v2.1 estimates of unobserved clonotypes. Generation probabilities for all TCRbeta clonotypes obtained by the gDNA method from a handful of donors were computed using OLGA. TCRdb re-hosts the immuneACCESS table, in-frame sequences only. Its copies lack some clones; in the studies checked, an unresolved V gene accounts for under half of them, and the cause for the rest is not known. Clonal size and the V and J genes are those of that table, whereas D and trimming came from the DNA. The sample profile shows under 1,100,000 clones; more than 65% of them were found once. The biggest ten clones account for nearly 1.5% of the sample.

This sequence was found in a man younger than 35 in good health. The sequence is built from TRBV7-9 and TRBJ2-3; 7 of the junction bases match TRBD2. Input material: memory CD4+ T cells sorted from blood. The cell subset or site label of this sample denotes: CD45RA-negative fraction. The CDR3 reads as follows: CASSSSTSADTQYF. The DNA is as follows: TGTGCCAGCAGCTCTTCTACTAGCGCAGATACGCAGTATTTT.